What follows describes a single T cell receptor (beta chain). In this sample, this clone turned up a few times. The antigen this receptor binds is unknown. Nothing much larger sits one base from this clone, and base qualities are not available. This sample is part of a study of cytomegalovirus exposure and HLA in healthy donors (TCRdb year 2017). Study-level background: In an earlier analysis of 450 to 750 of the donors, approximately 300 Gb of sequence data and 100 million or so unique TCR beta sequences from 150 million to 200 million T cells were reported. Rather than drawing on any new phenotypic data, the later analysis identified candidate immune exposures from TCR beta sequences and the way those sequences occurred across donors. An earlier analysis of about 600 of the donors used high-throughput TCR beta sequencing to judge whether each TCR beta V gene segment behaved as functional or pseudogenic. High-throughput TCR immunosequencing, statistical association of individual TCRs with disease status, and machine learning were combined to predict cytomegalovirus infection status. Both class I and class II loci were covered by HLA typing, at four-digit resolution. An early release that covered about 600 HLA-typed donors contained about 290 gigabases of sequencing data and around 80 million unique TCR sequences. Donor age, sex, ethnicity and CMV serostatus were compiled alongside the repertoire data. The aim of the study was to test whether cataloging public T cell receptors could identify signatures of past pathogen exposure. Across around 400 genotyped donors of the cohort, an average of about 240,000 unique TCR beta nucleotide sequences per donor were sequenced, and 15% to 20% of those sequences were non-productive. In a later genetic analysis, genome-wide SNP genotypes for about three fifths of the roughly 670 donors were used, and that subset was treated as a discovery cohort. Besides the first cohort of approximately 670 subjects, a separate validation cohort made up of roughly 120 different subjects was used. Every discovery cohort repertoire had been produced on one sequencing platform. Among the roughly 430 genotyped donors, around 81% belonged to the genetic ancestry cluster associated with self-reported Caucasian donors. Using immunosequencing, the study profiled T cell repertoires from fewer than 850 subjects and related those repertoires to cytomegalovirus serostatus. A later analysis re-analyzed previously published TCR beta repertoires from 650 to 800 donors and added high-resolution HLA genotyping to study TCR occurrence patterns. Because of strong linkage in the cohort, 5 or 6 DR-DQ haplotypes were treated as single units for association and clustering. Typing coverage varied by locus: about 620-640 donors for A, B, C, DRB1 and DQB1; around 560 for DQA1; more than 600 for DPA1; roughly 470 for DPB1. Broader findings and caveats from the paper: It was suggested by the authors that the approach could potentially be generalized to other disease states and immunological phenotypes. In a later genetic analysis, a missense DCLRE1C variant was associated with V-gene and J-gene trimming of TCR beta chains, and the association was replicated in an independent cohort. In an earlier analysis of about 600 of the donors, most TCR beta V segments appeared in productive rearrangements about 87% or about 30% of the time, broadly matching IMGT annotations. In a later analysis, TCR association rates were found to vary across HLA loci, with the most associated TCRs seen for DRB1 alleles and the fewest for HLA-C alleles. A further reported finding was that TCR beta sequences accurately predicted the HLA-A and HLA-B alleles for most subjects in the first cohort. In both the original and validation cohorts, the classifier was reported to diagnose cytomegalovirus status with high specificity and sensitivity. This cohort had only TCR beta chains sequenced, and the lack of alpha or paired-chain data limited which features could be detected. A total of about 180 TCR beta chains were listed by the study as associated with cytomegalovirus. The presence/absence analyses assumed that sequencing depth was roughly uniform across donors, and that assumption may not be true. A cluster of highly shared sequence variants was judged likely to represent a technical artifact of the sequencing pipeline. Compared with the roughly 600-donor mean, donors in an Asian-associated ancestry cluster had fewer N-insertions in productive TCRs, according to a later genetic analysis. A few of the identified cytomegalovirus-associated TCR beta chains were confirmed in vitro to be specific for cytomegalovirus antigens. In a later analysis, several top co-occurrence clusters were reported to appear linked to parvovirus B19, influenza, CMV and Epstein-Barr virus. In a later analysis, most CMV-associated TCR beta chains were found to appear HLA-restricted, with HLA associations seemingly driven largely by CMV exposure. Compared with equally common non-associated chains, HLA-associated TCR beta chains in a later analysis were more clonally expanded and had lower generation probabilities. The earlier analysis of about 600 of the donors excluded roughly 16 rarely observed V segments, including chromosome 9 orphons, because counts were too low. Assigning TCR associations to individual alleles was difficult when HLA alleles, especially DR and DQ, strongly co-occurred. The 87-base-pair reads could not distinguish some IMGT-functional V segments, including TRBV6-2 and TRBV6-3, so those segments were excluded. While some public TCRs were present in many individuals, most TCR sequences turned up only very rarely across donors. CMV serostatus was the only immune exposure information available for the cohort. Linkage disequilibrium might explain the correlated functional status among segregating V segments, but an unknown experimental factor could not be ruled out. Because HLA typing was unavailable for some donors at each locus, only the typed subset was used in association tests. Specific HLA alleles were associated with 15,000 to 20,000 TCR beta sequences at a false discovery rate of 0.05 in a later analysis.

In total, approximately 700 healthy bone marrow donors made up the cohort. At the time of sampling, all cohort members were nominally healthy, though unrecorded immune exposures were likely present. The donor was CMV seropositive and belonged to the group of about 290 seropositive cohort members. Each donor provided a peripheral blood sample, and peripheral blood mononuclear cells were used for TCR beta sequencing. The Qiagen DNeasy Blood Extraction Kit was used to extract genomic DNA from the blood cell samples. Germline trimming: 4 bases from V, 2 bases from J; junction bases outside gene matches: 3. Including the terminal cysteine and phenylalanine, the CDR3 comprises 15 residues. Only the CDR3 DNA is retained, 45 bases long and in frame from the first base. CDR1 and CDR2 are drawn from the germline V gene (reference sequence): SGHNT, YYREEE. The library was made by the immunoSEQ multiplex PCR assay. For the multiplex PCR, a mixture combining 60 forward primers for TCR Vbeta segments and 13 reverse primers for TCR Jbeta segments was used. The CDR3 region of rearranged TCR beta genes was amplified from genomic DNA by a multiplex PCR assay. The Illumina HiSeq System was used to sequence the amplified TCR beta libraries as 87-base-pair reads. From the authors' description of their analysis: In a later analysis, some 80 million unique TCR beta chains were counted across the approximately 640 repertoires, and roughly 9.9 million of these chains were shared by at least two donors. Raw reads were error-corrected and collapsed into unique sequences with a nearest-neighbor algorithm that merged closely related sequences to remove PCR and sequencing errors. Alignment of CDR3 sequences to IMGT reference sequences was used to assign V, D and J gene segments. For a sequence to be retained, a match of at least six nucleotides to both a V gene segment and a J gene segment was required. Rearrangements were classified as productive when the CDR3 lacked stop codons and remained in frame with V and J, and all other rearrangements were classified as non-productive. CDR3 was defined according to IMGT convention as the region running from the second conserved V-encoded cysteine to the conserved J-encoded phenylalanine. The earlier analysis of about 640 of the donors excluded any sequence lacking an unambiguous match to a single V gene segment. In an earlier analysis of approximately 590 of the donors, V segments were called functional above 56.7% productive rearrangements and were called segregating when the between-donor standard deviation exceeded 5%. To diagnose cytomegalovirus status from the catalog of TCR beta chain sequences, a statistical classification framework was built. In a later analysis, TCR nucleotide sequences were compared against IMGT/GENE-DB human TR gene sequences so that V and J genes could be assigned. The TCRdist pipeline was used in a later analysis to assign CDR3 sequences and most-parsimonious VDJ recombination scenarios. A later analysis defined each TCR beta chain by its CDR3 amino acid sequence plus V-gene family, and excluded reads lacking a unique V-gene family. In a later analysis, 450 to 600 highly shared, low-generation-probability nucleotide sequences were removed to address suspected cross-contamination and a sequencing artifact. In a later analysis, a clonal expansion index was calculated for each public chain from normalized within-repertoire ranks of inferred template counts. A later analysis computed generation probabilities with a VDJ recombination model fitted to out-of-frame rearrangements, and checked the results against IGoR. In a later analysis, hypergeometric tests were used to score TCR-TCR, TCR-HLA and TCR-CMV co-occurrence, with a repertoire-size bias correction applied to TCR pairs. False discovery rates were estimated in a later analysis by permuting HLA or CMV assignments 20 times. In a later analysis, co-occurring TCRs were grouped with DBSCAN, and TCRdist sequence similarity was added when clustering was performed within HLA-allele-positive subsets. Repertoires with fewer than 30,000 or more than 120,000 public chains were left out of co-occurrence clustering, as were several repertoires with anomalous nucleotide sharing. The table was pulled from immuneACCESS by TCRdb, which kept in-frame rearrangements only. Such tables lose some clones; where checked, under half of the loss comes from unresolved V genes, and the rest has no known cause. V and J calls and clone size come straight from that table; D and trimming were deduced from the DNA. This sample is represented by around 170,000 clones; roughly 75% of them were singletons. The ten largest account for 1% of the sample.

Recombination joined TRBV5-4 with TRBJ2-5; a stretch of 12 junction bases matches TRBD2. Sequenced sample: PBMCs. The TCR originated in a woman between 45 and 60 years old in good health and CMV-seropositive. CDR3 region: CASSQLAGGQETQYF. The DNA sequence is given as TGTGCCAGCAGCCAACTAGCGGGGGGACAAGAGACCCAGTACTTC.